Listed here are 32 T cell receptor beta chains from one sample, sequenced in a study of shared clonotypes between healthy human individuals. This table comes from immunoSEQ multiplex PCR, and its TCRdb copy is limited to in-frame clones, with some not included. Here the sample spans more than 2 million clones, about 93% being singletons. CD45RO-negative, CCR7-selected cells formed the naive CD8 fraction, which excluded terminally differentiated effector memory CD45RA+ cells. Sequencing was carried out using naive CD8+ T cells from PBMCs. The receptors shown here come from a man aged 18 to 30 in good health. Some clones in this sample may be carry-over from other donors' samples.

The CDR3 sequence is CASSLGVGSYNEQFF. The CDR3 bases are TGTGCCAGCAGTTTAGGGGTCGGATCCTACAATGAGCAGTTCTTC. The rearrangement links TRBV27 to TRBJ2-1, with D uncertain. The germline V gene has CDR1 MNHEY and CDR2 SMNVEV (reference sequence). Trimming removed 2 bases from V and 1 base from J, with 9 bases in between. The CDR3 spans 15 residues.

The V call is TRBV19, the J call TRBJ1-3, with TRBD1 as a possible D gene (5 bases). Germline V gives CDR1 LNHDA, CDR2 SQIVND (reference sequence). The CDR3 sequence is 14 residues long. Trimming took off 8 bases at V and 0 bases at J, with 11 bases between the two ends. In nucleotides, the CDR3 is TGTGCCAGTGACAGCTCCCACTCTGGAAACACCATATATTTT. It translates to CASDSSHSGNTIYF. The whole variable domain, filled in from reference TRBV19 and TRBJ1-3, reads DGGITQSPKYLFRKEGQNVTLSCEQNLNHDAMYWYRQDPGQGLRLIYYSQIVNDFQKGDIAEGYSVSREKKESFPLTVTSAQKNPTAFYLCASDSSHSGNTIYFGEGSWLTVV.

The chain is built from TRBV27 and TRBJ1-1; D is unresolved. CDR1 and CDR2 (germline): MNHEY, SMNVEV (reference sequence). V lost 8 bases, J lost 4 bases, and 11 bases lay in between. The CDR3 extends over 12 amino acids. CDR3 protein: CASARFGTEAFF. The CDR3 region has the DNA TGTGCCAGCGCTCGATTTGGCACTGAAGCTTTCTTT.

The chain couples TRBV15 to TRBJ2-7; D not certain. V lost 5 bases, J lost 3 bases, and 11 bases lay in between. The CDR3 has 13 residues. Germline CDR1 reads LNHNV; CDR2 reads YYDKDF (reference sequence). CDR3 sequence: CATSVGRFYEQYF. Written as DNA, the CDR3 is TGTGCCACCAGCGTTGGACGGTTCTACGAGCAGTACTTC.

This chain uses TRBV25-1 with TRBJ2-7; 8 bases match TRBD1. With V trimmed by 6 bases and J by 2 bases, 9 bases remained unmatched. The CDR3 runs 15 residues. CDR1 MGHDK and CDR2 SYGVNS come from the germline V gene. The CDR3 coding sequence is TGTGCCAGCAGACTCTCCGGGACAGGTCCCTACGAGCAGTACTTC. It codes for CASRLSGTGPYEQYF.

Details on this clone: Other DNA sequences in the same sample also yield this CDR3. The V call is TRBV7-9, the J call TRBJ2-1; D is uncertain. Trimming removed 6 bases from V and 0 bases from J, with 9 bases in between. Germline V gives CDR1 SEHNR, CDR2 FQNEAQ (reference sequence). This CDR3 region has 14 residues. The CDR3 reads CASSSSSSYNEQFF. CDR3 DNA: TGTGCCAGCAGTTCCTCAAGCTCCTACAATGAGCAGTTCTTC.

J is TRBJ1-2 and V is TRBV6-5; 8 bases match TRBD1. Germline V gene data show CDR1 as MNHEY and CDR2 as SVGAGI. This CDR3 has 16 amino acids. With V trimmed by 3 bases and J by 8 bases, 14 bases remained unmatched. CDR3 sequence: CASSYLAGDRGFGYTF. The CDR3 DNA follows: TGTGCCAGCAGTTATCTTGCCGGAGACAGGGGATTCGGCTACACCTTC.

The chain recombines TRBV2 with TRBJ1-2; tentative D call: TRBD1 (5 bases). The ends were cut back, 7 bases at V and 0 bases at J, with 15 bases in the middle. The CDR3 covers 15 residues. The germline gives CDR1 SNHLY, CDR2 FYNNEI. The CDR3 DNA reads as TGTGCCAGCAATTACCCTGGGACCTCTAACTATGGCTACACCTTC. Translating it yields CASNYPGTSNYGYTF.

The chain links TRBV14 to TRBJ2-7; D unresolved. V was cut by 3 bases and J by 1 base, with 7 bases left in between. The germline CDR1 and CDR2 sequences are SGHDN and FVKESK. The CDR3 has 13 residues. In nucleotides, the CDR3 is TGTGCCAGCAGCCATATCCAATCCTACGAGCAGTACTTC. It encodes CASSHIQSYEQYF.

On this clone: The same CDR3 also results from other DNA sequences found in this sample. The gene calls are TRBV27 and TRBJ2-6, with D unclear. Germline V gene sequence: CDR1 MNHEY, CDR2 SMNVEV (reference sequence). This CDR3 has 13 residues. The ends were cut back, 7 bases at V and 0 bases at J, with 4 bases in the middle. CDR3 loop: CASTNSGANVLTF. The CDR3 DNA reads TGTGCCAGCACAAACTCTGGGGCCAACGTCCTGACTTTC.

As DNA, the CDR3 is TGTGCCAGCAGTATGGGACTGTCAAACTATGGCTACACCTTC. Translated: CASSMGLSNYGYTF. The rearrangement joins TRBV6-5 to TRBJ1-2; TRBD1 is a possible D gene (5 bases). The germline V gene has CDR1 MNHEY and CDR2 SVGAGI. The CDR3 spans 14 residues. The V and J ends lost 5 bases and 2 bases respectively, with 12 bases between them.

The chain employs TRBV2 and TRBJ2-7, with 7 bases fitting TRBD1. With V trimmed by 2 bases and J by 4 bases, 8 bases remained unmatched. The length of the CDR3 is 15 residues. The germline V gene encodes CDR1 SNHLY and CDR2 FYNNEI. The CDR3 DNA is TGTGCCAGCAGTGAATGGGGACAGTTTCCGTACGAGCAGTACTTC. As protein: CASSEWGQFPYEQYF.

The chain employs TRBV7-2 and TRBJ2-1, with 7 nucleotides matching TRBD1. This CDR3 has 15 amino acids. J lost 0 bases, V lost 5 bases, and 4 bases had no gene match. CDR1 and CDR2 (germline): SGHTA, FQGNSA. The CDR3 bases are TGTGCCAGCAGCATGGGACAGAGCTCCTACAATGAGCAGTTCTTC. It encodes CASSMGQSSYNEQFF.

This clone has just one count. The V and J genes are TRBV27 and TRBJ1-2; perhaps TRBD1 as D (6 bases). The V end was cut by 2 bases, the J end by 7 bases, with 11 bases between. This CDR3 is built from 13 residues. CDR1 is MNHEY, CDR2 SMNVEV, per germline (reference sequence). CDR3 amino acids: CASSLLGGRGYTF. The CDR3 nucleotides are TGTGCCAGCAGTTTACTCGGGGGCCGTGGCTACACCTTC.

The rearrangement joins TRBV7-8 to TRBJ1-5; no firm D call. Germline loops: CDR1 SGHVS, CDR2 FQNEAQ. Trimming took 1 base from V and 4 from J, leaving 8 bases between them. The CDR3 has 14 amino acids. For the CDR3, the DNA is TGTGCCAGCAGCTTAGGGGAAGGAAATCAGCCCCAGCATTTT. Its translation is CASSLGEGNQPQHF.

This chain joins TRBV7-3 and TRBJ2-2; TRBD2 matches 12 bases. Germline CDR1 is SGHTA and CDR2 is FQGTGA. The ends lost 5 bases at V and 1 base at J; junction bases unmatched: 17. The CDR3 has 21 amino acids. CDR3 sequence: CASSPLPGPRTSGKNTGELFF. In DNA form, the CDR3 reads TGTGCCAGCAGCCCCCTCCCGGGTCCCAGGACTAGCGGGAAGAACACCGGGGAGCTGTTTTTT.

The CDR3 DNA follows: TGCGCCAGCAGTGAGTCCGGGACTAGCGGGAACCATGAGCAGTTCTTC. Protein product: CASSESGTSGNHEQFF. The rearrangement uses TRBV10-1 and TRBJ2-1, with TRBD2 identical over 13 bases. Germline V lookup: CDR1 WNHNN, CDR2 SYGVQD (reference sequence). The CDR3 consists of 16 residues. J gave up 8 bases and V 0 bases, and 4 bases lay outside the gene matches.

V is TRBV7-9 and J is TRBJ2-7; 9 bases line up with TRBD1. Germline loops: CDR1 SEHNR, CDR2 FQNEAQ (reference sequence). This CDR3 is 17 amino acids long. The V segment lost 1 base and the J segment 5 bases; nucleotides outside the gene matches: 12. The CDR3 region is CASSLGAEGDRVHEQYF. CDR3 nucleotide sequence: TGTGCCAGCAGCTTAGGGGCAGAGGGGGACAGGGTACACGAGCAGTACTTC. Drawing the rest from reference TRBV7-9 and TRBJ2-7, the complete variable domain is DTGVSQNPRHKITKRGQNVTFRCDPISEHNRLYWYRQTLGQGPEFLTYFQNEAQLEKSRLLSDRFSAERPKGSFSTLEIQRTEQGDSAMYLCASSLGAEGDRVHEQYFGPGTRLTVT.

This clone was seen a single time. The J gene is TRBJ2-1, the V gene TRBV5-1, with 8 nucleotides matching TRBD2. CDR3 size: 16 residues. The V segment lost 0 bases and the J segment 6 bases; nucleotides outside the gene matches: 8. Per germline, CDR1 SGHRS and CDR2 YFSETQ. CDR3 loop: CASSLVGSGRSNEQFF. In nucleotides, the CDR3 is TGCGCCAGCAGCTTGGTCGGAAGCGGGAGATCCAATGAGCAGTTCTTC. The variable domain in full, with the rest retrieved from reference TRBV5-1 and TRBJ2-1, is KAGVTQTPRYLIKTRGQQVTLSCSPISGHRSVSWYQQTPGQGLQFLFEYFSETQRNKGNFPGRFSGRQFSNSRSEMNVSTLELGDSALYLCASSLVGSGRSNEQFFGPGTRLTVL.

The chain links TRBV4-3 to TRBJ2-2; 9 bases line up with TRBD1. Germline assignment: CDR1 LGHNA and CDR2 YSLEER. The V gene end was trimmed by 3 bases and the J gene end by 7 bases; junction bases not matched to a gene: 9. The CDR3 length is 16 residues. The CDR3 spells CASSHEYRGQGGELFF. As DNA, the CDR3 is TGCGCCAGCAGCCATGAATACAGGGGGCAAGGCGGGGAGCTGTTTTTT.

In nucleotides, the CDR3 is TGTGCCAGCAGCTACGGACTAGCGAGATCCACCGGGGAGCTGTTTTTT. Protein: CASSYGLARSTGELFF. The chain combines TRBV28 with TRBJ2-2; 9 nucleotides line up with TRBD2. The length of the CDR3 is 16 residues. The germline gives CDR1 MDHEN, CDR2 SYDVKM. With 6 bases clipped from V and 4 bases from J, the junction kept 9 bases outside the gene matches.

This clone was seen only once. The chain is built from TRBV7-2 and TRBJ2-1; a weak D match, TRBD2 (6 bases). The CDR3 is made up of 13 amino acids. V was cut by 0 bases and J by 8 bases, with 8 bases left in between. Germline lookup yields CDR1 SGHTA and CDR2 FQGNSA. CDR3 DNA: TGTGCCAGCAGCTTAGCCCGACTAGATGAGCAGTTCTTC. Translating gives CASSLARLDEQFF.

The chain recombines TRBV5-1 with TRBJ2-3; no definite D call. CDR1 SGHRS and CDR2 YFSETQ come from the germline V gene. The V and J ends lost 4 bases and 0 bases respectively, with 3 bases between them. The CDR3 covers 12 residues. The CDR3 DNA sequence: TGCGCCAGCAGCGTTAGCACAGATACGCAGTATTTT. Its translation is CASSVSTDTQYF.

The chain couples TRBV7-8 to TRBJ2-3, with 10 bases fitting TRBD2. The CDR3 totals 15 residues. Looked up from germline, CDR1 is SGHVS and CDR2 is FQNEAQ. Trimming cost V 5 bases and J 4 bases; bases outside gene matches: 6. The CDR3 sequence is CASSTLAGAPDTQYF. The CDR3 DNA reads as TGTGCCAGCAGCACCCTAGCGGGAGCCCCAGATACGCAGTATTTT.

The chain has TRBV6-5 and TRBJ2-1, with 7 bases fitting TRBD2. The CDR3 length is 14 residues. Germline assignment: CDR1 MNHEY and CDR2 SVGAGI. The V and J ends lost 6 bases and 5 bases, in that order; junction bases with no gene match: 7. CDR3 in amino acids: CASSDGEGHNEQFF. In DNA form, the CDR3 reads TGTGCCAGCAGCGACGGGGAGGGCCACAATGAGCAGTTCTTC.

The V and J genes are TRBV7-3 and TRBJ2-5; tentatively, D is TRBD2 (5 bases). The germline V gene has CDR1 SGHTA and CDR2 FQGTGA. Trimming shortened V by 5 bases and J by 9 bases, and 16 bases separated the two germline ends. The CDR3 sequence is 13 residues long. CDR3 in DNA: TGTGCCAGCAGCCGGGAACCCCAGGAGGCCCAGTACTTC. Translation gives CASSREPQEAQYF.

This clone came up once. This chain connects TRBV7-6 to TRBJ2-7; D is tentatively TRBD1 or TRBD2 (5 bases each). Germline CDR1 SGHVS, CDR2 FNYEAQ. The CDR3 length is 13 residues. V dropped 8 bases and J dropped 9 bases, with 20 bases sitting between them. The CDR3 DNA reads TGTGCCAGCGGCGGGCTCCAGGGTCGGGTGCAGTACTTC. Translation: CASGGLQGRVQYF.

Note on this clone: Different DNA sequences within this sample yield the same CDR3. The gene calls are TRBV28 and TRBJ1-5; no reliable D call. Trimming took off 2 bases at V and 1 base at J, with 6 bases between the two ends. This CDR3 comprises 14 residues. Germline CDR1 is MDHEN and CDR2 is SYDVKM. Written as DNA, the CDR3 is TGTGCCAGCAGTTTAGGGGTAAGCAATCAGCCCCAGCATTTT. Protein product: CASSLGVSNQPQHF.

The chain links TRBV28 to TRBJ1-1, with D unresolved. Germline V lookup: CDR1 MDHEN, CDR2 SYDVKM. The length of the CDR3 is 12 residues. The V gene lost 6 bases and the J gene lost 6 bases, with 11 bases spanning the gap. For the CDR3, the DNA is TGTGCCAGCAGGTACGGAACCGCTGAAGCTTTCTTT. Translated, it gives CASRYGTAEAFF.

The V and J genes are TRBV5-1 and TRBJ1-1; D gene unclear. The length of the CDR3 is 20 residues. V was pared by 1 base and J by 1 base, with 26 bases between. Germline V gene lookup returns CDR1 SGHRS and CDR2 YFSETQ. The CDR3 here is CASSLNHPPRTTYGNTEAFF. The DNA of the CDR3 is TGCGCCAGCAGCTTGAACCATCCCCCACGTACGACTTACGGGAACACTGAAGCTTTCTTT.

The chain couples TRBV5-1 to TRBJ2-7; the D is unclear. V lost 1 base and J lost 0, with 11 bases in between. CDR1 is SGHRS, CDR2 YFSETQ, per germline. The CDR3 runs 15 residues. The CDR3 spells CASSLSELSSYEQYF. Here the CDR3 DNA reads TGCGCCAGCAGCTTGTCGGAACTGAGCTCCTACGAGCAGTACTTC.

This sequence joins TRBV6-6 and TRBJ2-5; 7 nucleotides align to TRBD1. CDR3 size: 15 residues. Germline assignment: CDR1 MNHNY and CDR2 SVGAGI (reference sequence). V lost 4 bases, J lost 4 bases, and 9 bases stayed unmatched. This CDR3 reads CASSSDRVYGETQYF. CDR3 in DNA: TGTGCCAGCAGTTCCGACAGGGTTTACGGAGAGACCCAGTACTTC.